This TCR beta chain comes out of a study of lymphopenia after photon versus proton radiotherapy. The CDR3 has 15 residues. The V and J ends lost 6 bases and 6 bases respectively, with 20 bases between them. Germline V gene sequence: CDR1 LNHDA, CDR2 SQIVND (reference sequence). The assay was immunoSEQ multiplex PCR, and TCRdb's table has in-frame clones only and misses some. The sample includes 15,000 to 20,000 clones, 70% to 85% of them seen just once. This specimen was peripheral blood, taken from a patient treated with proton-based radiotherapy. The V gene is TRBV19, the J gene TRBJ2-5; D possibly corresponds to TRBD2 (5 bases). This receptor was obtained from a man between 65 and 80 years old with pancreatic cancer. CDR3 loop: CASSPGLETGKTQYF. The CDR3 coding sequence is TGTGCCAGTAGCCCTGGCCTAGAGACGGGGAAGACCCAGTACTTC.